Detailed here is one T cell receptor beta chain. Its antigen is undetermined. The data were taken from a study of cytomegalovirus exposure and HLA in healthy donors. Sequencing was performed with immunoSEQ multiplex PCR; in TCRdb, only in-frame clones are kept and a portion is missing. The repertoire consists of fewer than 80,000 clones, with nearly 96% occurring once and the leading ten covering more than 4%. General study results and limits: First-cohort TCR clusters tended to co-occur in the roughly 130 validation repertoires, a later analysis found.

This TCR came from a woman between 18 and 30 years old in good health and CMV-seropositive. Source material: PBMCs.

DNA of the CDR3: TGCGCCAGCAGCCAAGATCTAGCTAGCGGGGTGGTAGATACGCAGTATTTT. It encodes CASSQDLASGVVDTQYF. The genes are TRBV4-3 and TRBJ2-3; 9 nucleotides match TRBD2. Germline values: CDR1 LGHNA, CDR2 YSLEER. Trimming cost V 0 bases and J 5 bases; bases outside gene matches: 9. The CDR3 spans 17 residues.